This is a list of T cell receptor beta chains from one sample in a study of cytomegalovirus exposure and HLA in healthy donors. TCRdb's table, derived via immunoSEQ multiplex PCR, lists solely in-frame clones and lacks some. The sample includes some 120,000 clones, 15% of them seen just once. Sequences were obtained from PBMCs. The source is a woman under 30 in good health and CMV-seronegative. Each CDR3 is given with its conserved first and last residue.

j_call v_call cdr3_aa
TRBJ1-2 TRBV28 CASSLFGSAYGYTF
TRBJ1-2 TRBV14 CASSQTPTRNYGYTF
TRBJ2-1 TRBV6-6 CASRTTGDSYNEQFF
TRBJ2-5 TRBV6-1 CASSERGTGRETQYF
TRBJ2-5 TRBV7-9 CASRPQGSQETQYF
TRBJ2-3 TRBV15 CATSRDRGLTGDTQYF
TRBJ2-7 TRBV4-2 CASSLGDRDFSYEQYF
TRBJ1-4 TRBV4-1 CASSPGFEKLFF
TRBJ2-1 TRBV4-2 CASSQLTGGSYNEQFF
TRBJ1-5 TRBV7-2 CASSWTGAGNQPQHF
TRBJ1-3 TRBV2 CASSEMTGASGNTIYF
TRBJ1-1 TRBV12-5 CASGLRVGGVNTEAFF
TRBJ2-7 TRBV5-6 CASSLVGGTSVLAYEQYF
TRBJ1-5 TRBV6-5 CASSRAAPNQPQHF
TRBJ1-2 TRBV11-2 CASSLLSNYGYTF
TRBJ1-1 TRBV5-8 CASSLVGGLNTEAFF
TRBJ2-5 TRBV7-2 CASSLALGGRETQYF
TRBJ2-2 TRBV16 CASSLAGLAGGNTGELFF
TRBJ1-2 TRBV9 CASTRDNHNYGYTF
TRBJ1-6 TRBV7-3 CASSLLPPGGNSPLHF
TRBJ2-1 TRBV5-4 CASSIGTSGAYNEQFF
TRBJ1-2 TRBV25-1 CASTGNSKGGHGYTF
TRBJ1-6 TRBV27 CASSPGTGSLNSPLHF
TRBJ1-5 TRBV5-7 CASSLGRAGGPQHF
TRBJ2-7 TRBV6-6 CASSRDRDEQYF
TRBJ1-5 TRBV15 CATSRDGRGQPQHF
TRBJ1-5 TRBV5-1 CASSVGDSPYQPQHF
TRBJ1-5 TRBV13 CASRNGALNQPQHF
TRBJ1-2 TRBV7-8 CASRDGGGGGYTF
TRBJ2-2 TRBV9 CASSGGLAGTGELFF
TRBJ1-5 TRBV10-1 CASSRGARNYQPQHF
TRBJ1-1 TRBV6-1 CASSEVGANTEAFF
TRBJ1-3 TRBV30 CACVDQGRAGNTIYF
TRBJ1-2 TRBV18 CASSLETTEGYTF
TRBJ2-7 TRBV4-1 CASSQDRGGPYEQYF
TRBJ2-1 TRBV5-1 CASSFYESSYNEQFF